This passage covers 8 T cell receptor beta chains from one sample sequenced in a study of blood T cell repertoires in COVID-19. Method: immunoSEQ multiplex PCR; TCRdb's copy keeps in-frame clones and lacks some. The top ten clones hold around 4.6% of a sample with about 160,000 clones, approximately 95% of them seen once. Sequences were obtained from peripheral blood. These receptors came from a woman in her forties or fifties with acute or convalescent COVID-19.

The J gene is TRBJ2-1, the V gene TRBV6-6, with 14 bases identical to TRBD2. V trimming: 6 bases; J trimming: 5 bases; junction bases outside the gene matches: 3. Germline loops: CDR1 MNHNY, CDR2 SVGAGI (reference sequence). CDR3 length: 15 residues. CDR3 protein: CASSGGLAGDNEQFF. DNA of the CDR3: TGTGCCAGCAGCGGGGGACTAGCGGGGGACAATGAGCAGTTCTTC.

Worth noting for this clone: Additional DNA sequences in this sample encode the identical CDR3. The chain recombines TRBV12-3 or TRBV12-4 with TRBJ1-2; no firm D call. Trimming shortened V by 6 bases and J by 2 bases, and 4 bases separated the two germline ends. The CDR3 covers 11 residues. CDR3 sequence reads: CASSLNYGYTF. The CDR3 coding sequence is TGTGCCAGCAGCCTCAACTATGGCTACACCTTC.

The chain uses TRBV7-9 and TRBJ2-1; perhaps TRBD1 as D (6 bases). The germline gives CDR1 SEHNR, CDR2 FQNEAQ (reference sequence). This CDR3 is built from 16 residues. V was trimmed by 1 base and J by 7 bases, leaving 17 bases between them. The CDR3, as DNA: TGTGCCAGCAGCTTAGTTGGGGGCAAAACAACTAATGAGCAGTTCTTC. It is translated as CASSLVGGKTTNEQFF.

This CDR3 is CASSEDRGRQPQHF. CDR3 DNA: TGTGCCAGCAGTGAAGACAGGGGGCGGCAGCCCCAGCATTTT. The genes are TRBV6-1 and TRBJ1-5; 9 positions agree with TRBD1. This CDR3 is 14 amino acids long. CDR1 is MNHNS and CDR2 is SASEGT in the germline V gene. V dropped 1 base and J dropped 7; count of bases not matched to a gene: 2.

This chain connects TRBV24-1 to TRBJ2-1, with D perhaps matching TRBD1 (6 bases). CDR1 and CDR2 from the germline V gene are KGHDR and SFDVKD. The CDR3 spans 16 residues. Trimming pared 3 bases from V and 8 bases from J, leaving 19 bases between. CDR3 sequence: CATSDPQQGRYDEQFF. CDR3 DNA sequence: TGTGCCACCAGTGATCCCCAACAGGGCCGGTACGATGAGCAGTTCTTC.

This chain connects TRBV14 to TRBJ1-1; D is uncertain. The germline V and J ends were trimmed by 6 bases and 6 bases, with 17 bases remaining between them. The germline CDR1 and CDR2 sequences are SGHDN and FVKESK. The CDR3 sequence is 14 residues long. CDR3 bases: TGTGCCAGCAGTCTAGAACATATGACCTCTGAAGCTTTCTTT. Translated, it gives CASSLEHMTSEAFF.

The V and J genes are TRBV11-2 and TRBJ1-3, with a possible D match to TRBD1 (6 bases). Germline V lookup: CDR1 SGHAT, CDR2 FQNNGV. The CDR3 runs to 16 residues. Trimming shortened V by 0 bases and J by 8 bases, and 17 bases separated the two germline ends. DNA for the CDR3: TGTGCCAGCAGCTTAGACCGGGGGGCGACGGTAGACACCATATATTTT. Protein product: CASSLDRGATVDTIYF.

The chain is built from TRBV7-9 and TRBJ1-2, with no clear D. V was clipped by 6 bases and J by 4 bases, with 15 bases between them. The CDR3 runs to 14 residues. Germline V lookup: CDR1 SEHNR, CDR2 FQNEAQ (reference sequence). CDR3 DNA: TGTGCCAGCAGTTCTACCCCAGCGGGCTATGGCTACACCTTC. Its protein is CASSSTPAGYGYTF.